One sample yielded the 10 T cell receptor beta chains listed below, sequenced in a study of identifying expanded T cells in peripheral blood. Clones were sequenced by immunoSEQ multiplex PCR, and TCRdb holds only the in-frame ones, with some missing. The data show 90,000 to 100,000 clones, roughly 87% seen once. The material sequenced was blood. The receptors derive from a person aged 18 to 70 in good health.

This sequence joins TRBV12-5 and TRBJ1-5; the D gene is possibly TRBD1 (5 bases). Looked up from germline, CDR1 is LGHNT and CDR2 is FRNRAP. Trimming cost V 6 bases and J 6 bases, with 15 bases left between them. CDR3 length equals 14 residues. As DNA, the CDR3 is TGTGCTAGTGGGAACTCGTGGGGGAGTCAGCCCCAGCATTTT. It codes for CASGNSWGSQPQHF.

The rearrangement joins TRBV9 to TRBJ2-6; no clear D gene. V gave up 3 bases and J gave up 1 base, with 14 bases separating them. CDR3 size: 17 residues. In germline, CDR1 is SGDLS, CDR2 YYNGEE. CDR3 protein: CASSARVVPSGANVLTF. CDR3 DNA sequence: TGTGCCAGCAGCGCCCGGGTGGTCCCATCTGGGGCCAACGTCCTGACTTTC.

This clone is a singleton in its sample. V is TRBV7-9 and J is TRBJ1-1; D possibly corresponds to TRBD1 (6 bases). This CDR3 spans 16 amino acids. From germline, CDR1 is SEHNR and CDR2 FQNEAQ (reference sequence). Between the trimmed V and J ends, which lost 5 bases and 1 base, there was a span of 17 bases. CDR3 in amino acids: CASSGHGGGGNTEAFF. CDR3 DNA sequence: TGTGCCAGCAGCGGTCACGGGGGCGGTGGGAACACTGAAGCTTTCTTT.

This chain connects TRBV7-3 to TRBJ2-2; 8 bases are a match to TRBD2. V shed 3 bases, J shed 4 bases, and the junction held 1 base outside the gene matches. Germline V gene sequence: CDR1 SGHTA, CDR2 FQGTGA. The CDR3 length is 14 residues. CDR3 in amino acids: CASSFGRATGELFF. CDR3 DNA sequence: TGTGCCAGCAGCTTCGGGAGGGCCACCGGGGAGCTGTTTTTT.

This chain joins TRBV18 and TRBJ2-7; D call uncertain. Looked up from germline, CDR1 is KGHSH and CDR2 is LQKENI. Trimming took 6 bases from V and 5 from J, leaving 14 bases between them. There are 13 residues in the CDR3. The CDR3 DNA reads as TGTGCCAGCTCCCCTGGTGGGGTACACGAGCAGTACTTC. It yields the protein CASSPGGVHEQYF.

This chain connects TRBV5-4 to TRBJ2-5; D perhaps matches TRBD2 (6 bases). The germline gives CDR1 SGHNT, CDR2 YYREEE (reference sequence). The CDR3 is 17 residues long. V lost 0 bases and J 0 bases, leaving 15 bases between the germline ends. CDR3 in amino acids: CASSLVVASDNQETQYF. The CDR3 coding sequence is TGTGCCAGCAGCTTGGTAGTGGCTAGCGATAACCAAGAGACCCAGTACTTC.

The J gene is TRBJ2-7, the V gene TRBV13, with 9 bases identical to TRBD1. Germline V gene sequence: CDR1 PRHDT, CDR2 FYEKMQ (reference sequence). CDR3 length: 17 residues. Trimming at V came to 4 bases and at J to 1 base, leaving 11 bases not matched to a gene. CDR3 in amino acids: CASSSPRAGQGSYEQYF. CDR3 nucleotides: TGTGCCAGCAGCTCCCCCCGGGCGGGACAGGGATCCTACGAGCAGTACTTC.

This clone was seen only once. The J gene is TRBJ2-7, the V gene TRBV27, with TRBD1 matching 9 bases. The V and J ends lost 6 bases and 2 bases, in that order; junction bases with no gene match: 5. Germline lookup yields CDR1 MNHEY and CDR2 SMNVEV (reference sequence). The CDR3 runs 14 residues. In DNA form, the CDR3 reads TGTGCCAGCAGCGGGACAGGGTCCCCCTACGAGCAGTACTTC. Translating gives CASSGTGSPYEQYF.

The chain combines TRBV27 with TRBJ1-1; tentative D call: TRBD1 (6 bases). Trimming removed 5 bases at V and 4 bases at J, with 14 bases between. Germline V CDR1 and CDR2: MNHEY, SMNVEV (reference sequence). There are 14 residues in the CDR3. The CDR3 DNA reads TGTGCCAGCAGTCCTCTCAGGGGTAGCACTGAAGCTTTCTTT. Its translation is CASSPLRGSTEAFF.

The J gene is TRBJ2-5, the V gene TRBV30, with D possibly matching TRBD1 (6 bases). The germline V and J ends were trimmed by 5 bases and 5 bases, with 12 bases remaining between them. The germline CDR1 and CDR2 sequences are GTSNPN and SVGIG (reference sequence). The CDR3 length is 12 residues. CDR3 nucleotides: TGTGCCTGGGCCCAGGGGCCGGAGACCCAGTACTTC. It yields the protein CAWAQGPETQYF.